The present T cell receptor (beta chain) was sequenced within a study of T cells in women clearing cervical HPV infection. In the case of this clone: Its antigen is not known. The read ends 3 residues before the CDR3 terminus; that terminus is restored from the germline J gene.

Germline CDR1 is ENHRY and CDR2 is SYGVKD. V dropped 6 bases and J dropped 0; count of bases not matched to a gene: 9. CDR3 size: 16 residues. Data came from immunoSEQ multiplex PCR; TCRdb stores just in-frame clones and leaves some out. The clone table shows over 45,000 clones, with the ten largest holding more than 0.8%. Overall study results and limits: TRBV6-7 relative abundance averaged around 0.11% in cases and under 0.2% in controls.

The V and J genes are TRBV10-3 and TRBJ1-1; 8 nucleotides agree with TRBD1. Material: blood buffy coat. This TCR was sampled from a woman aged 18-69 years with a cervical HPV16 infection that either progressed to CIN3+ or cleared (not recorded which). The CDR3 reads CAIRNRGRGMNTEAFF. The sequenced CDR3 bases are TGTGCCATCAGGAACAGGGGGAGAGGGATGAACACTGAA.